This T cell receptor beta chain was recorded in a study of OX40 agonist ivuxolimab in advanced cancers. The study in broad terms: Ivuxolimab was an agonistic, fully human IgG2 monoclonal antibody directed against OX40 (CD134), a costimulatory receptor. Intravenous ivuxolimab was administered to patients every 2 weeks at six dose levels: 0.01, 0.1, 0.3, 1.5, 3 and 10 mg/kg. Of the roughly 50 dose-escalation patients, hepatocellular carcinoma was present in about 20, melanoma in approximately 15, renal cell carcinoma in 9 and head and neck cancer in 9. The dose-escalation cohort was almost 85% male with a mean age of 60 years, ranging from roughly 20 to 80. Patients were allowed to have had prior anti-PD-1, anti-PD-L1 or anti-CTLA-4 therapy, and 30% to 40% of the dose-escalation patients had previously received checkpoint inhibitors. Partial responses occurred in three dose-escalation patients: two with cutaneous melanoma and one with hepatocellular carcinoma. The point of sequencing TCRbeta in the periphery was to test whether ivuxolimab changed TCR sequence diversity and drove clonal T-cell expansion. The paper describes the monotherapy dose-escalation part (N of about 55 patients) of the phase I trial of ivuxolimab.

For this clone: Its antigen target is currently unknown. Base qualities were left out, and no much larger clone turns up one base away.

Genomic DNA was extracted from sorted cells for sequencing of the TCRbeta CDR3 region. The immunoSEQ Assay was used for sequencing of TCRbeta CDR3 regions. This immuneACCESS table, as held by TCRdb, lists in-frame sequences with V and J called but not all clones. Of the missing ones, under half trace to an unresolved V gene in checked studies; the others have no known cause. Recorded for this sample are about 84,000 clones; approximately 89% of them occurred a single time. Over 0.15% of the sample lies in the top ten. Summary of the overall study and its limitations: Low levels of normalized T-cell clonal expansion were also seen in some patients who did not respond. After ivuxolimab, expanded clones were on average more numerous among CD8+ T cells than among CD4+ T cells. Which antigens the clonally expanded peripheral T cells were specific for was not determined. Partial responders in the 0.1-3.0 mg/kg groups had among the lowest normalized peripheral clonal expansion, especially among CD8+ T cells. Clonal expansion of both CD4+ and CD8+ blood T cells was observed from baseline to week 6 at doses 0.1 to 3.0 mg/kg.

V loses 4 bases, J loses 6 bases, and the germline ends lie 19 bases apart. The germline V gene supplies CDR1 SGHDT and CDR2 YYEEEE. The CDR3 starts with the cysteine, ends with the phenylalanine, and has 16 residues. The retained sequence is limited to the CDR3, 48 bases, with the frame set at the first base. Patients with autoimmune disease history or receiving systemic immunosuppression were excluded from the trial. Peripheral blood for TCR sequencing was collected from all dose cohorts at baseline, on cycle 4 day 1, and on cycle 7 day 1. Samples came from an open-label, multicenter, first-in-human phase I dose-escalation trial of ivuxolimab. Adults with locally advanced or metastatic melanoma, renal cell carcinoma, hepatocellular carcinoma or head and neck squamous cell carcinoma were enrolled in the trial. Before TCR sequencing, CD4+ and CD8+ T cells were separately sorted from peripheral blood.

The V and J segments used are TRBV5-6 and TRBJ2-2; too little of a D gene remains to name it. Sequences were derived from CD4+ or CD8+ T cells sorted from blood, sampled in a trial of the OX40 agonist ivuxolimab. This receptor was identified in an adult with an advanced solid tumor such as melanoma, head and neck, liver or kidney cancer. The DNA sequence reads TGTGCCAGCAGCCACCTGAATAGCAGGACGGCCGGGGAGCTGTTTTTT. Its amino acids are CASSHLNSRTAGELFF.